These 30 T cell receptor beta chains share one sample of origin, sequenced in a study of blood T cell repertoires in COVID-19. The method was immunoSEQ multiplex PCR; TCRdb's version includes in-frame clones alone and lacks a portion of them. This table has hundreds of thousands of clones, 80% to 95% appearing once. The sequencing sample was made of peripheral blood. The receptors were gathered from a man in his 60s with COVID-19, enrolled during active disease.

The rearrangement joins TRBV25-1 to TRBJ2-1, with 8 bases identical to TRBD2. The CDR3 sequence is 16 residues long. CDR1 MGHDK and CDR2 SYGVNS come from the germline V gene. With V trimmed by 0 bases and J by 10 bases, 11 bases remained unmatched. The CDR3 here is CASSEYGSGDKPEQFF. The CDR3 DNA sequence: TGTGCCAGCAGTGAATATGGTAGCGGGGACAAGCCGGAGCAGTTCTTC.

The chain uses TRBV28 and TRBJ1-2; TRBD1 aligns across 9 bases. The CDR3 is 15 amino acids. Per germline, CDR1 MDHEN and CDR2 SYDVKM. V was pared by 5 bases and J by 4 bases, with 8 bases of the junction left unmatched. The CDR3: CASSPTRDRVYGYTF. In DNA, the CDR3 is TGTGCCAGCAGTCCCACCCGGGACAGGGTCTATGGCTACACCTTC.

This chain uses TRBV14 with TRBJ1-2; a weak D match, TRBD1 (5 bases). Germline CDR1 and CDR2: SGHDN and FVKESK. Trimming stripped 4 bases from V and 2 bases from J, with 14 bases between. This CDR3 is built from 15 residues. In DNA, the CDR3 is TGTGCCAGCAGCCCACAGATGACAGAGAACTATGGCTACACCTTC. Its protein is CASSPQMTENYGYTF.

This clone is a singleton in its sample. The J gene is TRBJ1-4, the V gene TRBV4-1; possible D gene TRBD1, 5 bases. In germline, CDR1 is MGHRA, CDR2 YSYEKL. The V end was cut by 5 bases, the J end by 13 bases, with 14 bases between. This CDR3 comprises 12 residues. CDR3 in DNA: TGCGCCAGCAGCTTTACAGGATTCGGACTGTTTTTT. Translated, it gives CASSFTGFGLFF.

The DNA for the CDR3 is TGCAGCGTTGAGCACAGGGCTTCTAACTATGGCTACACCTTC. It specifies CSVEHRASNYGYTF. This chain uses TRBV29-1 with TRBJ1-2; possible D gene TRBD1, 6 bases. V gave up 3 bases and J gave up 0 bases, with 11 bases separating them. The V gene's germline CDR1 is SQVTM and CDR2 ANQGSEA. The CDR3 runs to 14 residues.

This rearrangement joins TRBV7-2 to TRBJ1-4, with 10 bases fitting TRBD1. Per the germline V gene, CDR1 is SGHTA and CDR2 is FQGNSA. The length of the CDR3 is 14 residues. V lost 4 bases, J lost 5 bases, and 1 base stayed unmatched. CDR3 residues: CASSSGQGNEKLFF. Here the CDR3 DNA reads TGTGCCAGCAGCTCGGGACAGGGGAATGAAAAACTGTTTTTT.

This chain connects TRBV27 to TRBJ2-7; possible D gene TRBD1, 5 bases. V was trimmed by 2 bases and J by 4 bases, leaving 12 bases between them. Germline V gene data show CDR1 as MNHEY and CDR2 as SMNVEV (reference sequence). There are 14 residues in the CDR3. The CDR3: CASSLGRVGYEQYF. The CDR3, as DNA: TGTGCCAGCAGTTTAGGCAGGGTTGGGTACGAGCAGTACTTC.

This clone is a singleton in its sample. The chain couples TRBV9 to TRBJ1-1; a weak D match, TRBD1 (6 bases). Looked up from germline, CDR1 is SGDLS and CDR2 is YYNGEE. The CDR3 extends over 16 amino acids. The V and J ends lost 0 bases and 0 bases respectively, with 12 bases between them. The CDR3 sequence is CASSVGTEIMNTEAFF. For the CDR3, the DNA is TGTGCCAGCAGCGTAGGGACAGAAATCATGAACACTGAAGCTTTCTTT. Complete variable domain (other parts from reference TRBV9 and TRBJ1-1): DSGVTQTPKHLITATGQRVTLRCSPRSGDLSVYWYQQSLDQGLQFLIQYYNGEERAKGNILERFSAQQFPDLHSELNLSSLELGDSALYFCASSVGTEIMNTEAFFGQGTRLTVV.

This chain uses TRBV19 with TRBJ2-7, with D perhaps TRBD1 (6 bases). The CDR3 has 16 amino acids. Trimming shortened V by 5 bases and J by 2 bases, and 19 bases separated the two germline ends. The germline gives CDR1 LNHDA, CDR2 SQIVND (reference sequence). This CDR3 is CASSGGTGSPTYEQYF. The CDR3 coding sequence is TGTGCCAGTAGTGGGGGCACGGGGTCCCCAACCTACGAGCAGTACTTC.

The chain uses TRBV3-1 (or the pseudogene TRBV3-2) and TRBJ2-3; TRBD2 matches 11 bases. Germline CDR1 is LGHDT and CDR2 is YNNKEL (reference sequence). The J segment lost 4 bases and the V segment lost 4 bases, leaving 10 bases of the junction unmatched. This CDR3 spans 17 amino acids. The CDR3 nucleotides read TGTGCCAGCAGCCGATCTCTTAGCGGGGGGGTCCCAGATACGCAGTATTTT. This sequence encodes CASSRSLSGGVPDTQYF.

This clone was seen a few times. V and J are TRBV20-1 and TRBJ1-6; D gene ambiguous. Trimming pared 1 base from V and 12 bases from J, leaving 7 bases between. Germline CDR1 is DFQATT and CDR2 is SNEGSKA (reference sequence). The CDR3 has 11 residues. CDR3 region: CSARVGGPLHF. The DNA of the CDR3 is TGCAGTGCTAGAGTGGGAGGACCCCTCCACTTT.

The chain combines TRBV27 with TRBJ1-2; D perhaps matches TRBD1 (5 bases). Trimming removed 8 bases from V and 2 bases from J, with 12 bases in between. CDR1 is MNHEY and CDR2 is SMNVEV in the germline V gene (reference sequence). The CDR3 is 13 amino acids. The CDR3 loop is CASGWGSNYGYTF. The CDR3, as DNA: TGTGCCAGCGGTTGGGGCAGCAACTATGGCTACACCTTC.

The rearrangement joins TRBV9 to TRBJ2-3, with a tentative D call TRBD1 (6 bases). V was shortened by 3 bases and J by 0 bases, with 17 bases between the two germline ends. Germline-derived CDR1 and CDR2 are SGDLS and YYNGEE. The CDR3 is 17 residues long. CDR3 in amino acids: CASSAGLGGLSTDTQYF. In nucleotides, the CDR3 is TGTGCCAGCAGCGCGGGATTAGGGGGTCTGAGCACAGATACGCAGTATTTT.

J is TRBJ2-5 and V is TRBV28; TRBD2 matches 8 bases. This CDR3 spans 15 amino acids. Per the germline V gene, CDR1 is MDHEN and CDR2 is SYDVKM. V shed 8 bases and J 1 base; nucleotides not matched to a gene: 9. The CDR3 reads CASDLSGTSQETQYF. The CDR3 coding sequence is TGTGCCAGCGACCTCTCCGGGACTAGCCAAGAGACCCAGTACTTC.

V gene TRBV18 combines with J gene TRBJ1-1; TRBD1 matches 9 bases. J lost 4 bases, V lost 6 bases, and 9 bases had no gene match. This CDR3 is 15 amino acids long. Germline assignment: CDR1 KGHSH and CDR2 LQKENI. CDR3 bases: TGTGCCAGCTCGCTGGGACAGGGAGGGAGCACTGAAGCTTTCTTT. This sequence encodes CASSLGQGGSTEAFF. The full variable domain, completed using reference TRBV18 and TRBJ1-1, is NAGVMQNPRHLVRRRGQEARLRCSPMKGHSHVYWYRQLPEEGLKFMVYLQKENIIDESGMPKERFSAEFPKEGPSILRIQQVVRGDSAAYFCASSLGQGGSTEAFFGQGTRLTVV.

The chain is built from TRBV5-6 and TRBJ2-2; tentative D call: TRBD1 (7 bases). The CDR3 extends over 18 amino acids. From germline, CDR1 is SGHDT and CDR2 YYEEEE. V was pared by 2 bases and J by 0 bases, with 17 bases between. The CDR3 region is CASSLGGGQPSNTGELFF. CDR3 DNA: TGTGCCAGCAGCTTAGGAGGGGGACAGCCCTCGAACACCGGGGAGCTGTTTTTT.

The chain is built from TRBV5-1 and TRBJ1-2; possibly TRBD1 for D (5 bases). The CDR3 runs to 14 residues. With 1 base removed from V and 10 bases from J, the gap between germline ends came to 17 bases. Germline CDR1 and CDR2: SGHRS and YFSETQ. The CDR3 bases are TGCGCCAGCAGCTTGACGGGCAGGGTTATTGACTACACCTTC. It is translated as CASSLTGRVIDYTF.

The V gene is TRBV12-5, the J gene TRBJ1-1; TRBD1 agrees at 8 bases. The CDR3 covers 14 residues. Trimming took 2 bases from V and 4 from J; bases not matched to a gene: 3. Germline loops: CDR1 LGHNT, CDR2 FRNRAP. The CDR3 sequence: CASGLSGGSTEAFF. The CDR3 nucleotides read TGTGCTAGTGGTTTGTCAGGGGGCTCCACTGAAGCTTTCTTT.

The CDR3 coding sequence is TGCGCCAGCAGCCGGGGACTAGAACGTGAGCAGTTCTTC. Its protein is CASSRGLEREQFF. The chain carries TRBV4-3 and TRBJ2-1, with 8 nucleotides matching TRBD2. The CDR3 has 13 amino acids. V lost 4 bases to trimming and J lost 9 bases; unmatched junction nucleotides: 5. Germline lookup yields CDR1 LGHNA and CDR2 YSLEER.

The chain joins TRBV14 to TRBJ1-1; D remains unclear. CDR1 and CDR2 from the germline V gene are SGHDN and FVKESK. The CDR3 contains 14 residues. Trimming left V 0 bases short and J 0 bases short, with 5 bases between. The CDR3 DNA sequence: TGTGCCAGCAGCCAAGAATACATGAACACTGAAGCTTTCTTT. It yields the protein CASSQEYMNTEAFF.

V gene TRBV6-6 combines with J gene TRBJ2-7; TRBD2 matches at 8 bases. J lost 5 bases, V lost 2 bases, and 5 bases had no gene match. CDR1 is MNHNY and CDR2 is SVGAGI in the germline V gene (reference sequence). The CDR3 contains 14 residues. The CDR3 DNA follows: TGTGCCAGCAGTTACGGGGGGACTAGGAACGAGCAGTACTTC. Amino acids: CASSYGGTRNEQYF.

The chain's CDR3 is CASSHSGTGNQPQHF. CDR3 in DNA: TGTGCCAGCAGCCATTCCGGGACAGGCAATCAGCCCCAGCATTTT. The chain employs TRBV3-1 (or the pseudogene TRBV3-2) and TRBJ1-5; 7 bases line up with TRBD1. Germline lookup yields CDR1 LGHDT and CDR2 YNNKEL (reference sequence). V dropped 3 bases and J dropped 2; count of bases not matched to a gene: 4. The CDR3 has 15 amino acids.

The chain links TRBV9 to TRBJ1-1, with D possibly being TRBD1 (6 bases). V lost 6 bases and J lost 4, with 22 bases in between. Germline-derived CDR1 and CDR2 are SGDLS and YYNGEE. The CDR3 contains 16 residues. The CDR3 DNA sequence: TGTGCCAGCACCCCCCTAGGGGGGGGATGGGGCACTGAAGCTTTCTTT. As protein: CASTPLGGGWGTEAFF.

V is TRBV19 and J is TRBJ1-5; 12 nucleotides line up with TRBD1. There are 17 residues in the CDR3. Germline V CDR1 and CDR2: LNHDA, SQIVND (reference sequence). Losses at the gene ends were 5 bases for V and 3 bases for J; bases not matched to a gene: 8. CDR3 protein: CASSPRGQGAYNQPQHF. In DNA form, the CDR3 reads TGTGCCAGTAGTCCGCGGGGACAGGGGGCTTACAATCAGCCCCAGCATTTT.

The chain has TRBV21-1 and TRBJ1-6; the table gives TRBD1 as D, unverified against the DNA. TRBV21-1 is given as a pseudogene. The CDR3 is 19 residues long. The CDR3 DNA reads TGTGCCAGCAGCACCCCAGACAGTCAAGAAGGGTCCTATAATTCACCCCTCCACTTT. It encodes CASSTPDSQEGSYNSPLHF.

The sample holds one count of this clone. The V gene is TRBV28, the J gene TRBJ1-6; 10 bases match TRBD1. The CDR3 consists of 16 residues. V shed 2 bases, J shed 6 bases, and the junction held 4 bases outside the gene matches. Germline V gene data show CDR1 as MDHEN and CDR2 as SYDVKM. In DNA form, the CDR3 reads TGTGCCAGCAGTTTAGGGACAGGGGCCTCTAATTCACCCCTCCACTTT. Amino acid sequence: CASSLGTGASNSPLHF.

The chain employs TRBV14 and TRBJ1-2; 12 bases agree with TRBD1. V trimming: 4 bases; J trimming: 6 bases; junction bases outside the gene matches: 12. CDR1 is SGHDN and CDR2 is FVKESK in the germline V gene. The CDR3 is 17 residues long. The CDR3 DNA reads TGTGCCAGCAGCCTCCTAAGTGGGACAGGGGGCGCGGATGGCTACACCTTC. It is translated as CASSLLSGTGGADGYTF.

The chain joins TRBV4-3 to TRBJ1-2; no clear D. The CDR3 covers 15 residues. Between the trimmed V and J ends, which lost 0 bases and 8 bases, there was a span of 16 bases. Germline V lookup: CDR1 LGHNA, CDR2 YSLEER. CDR3 sequence reads: CASSQDRVGRPGYTF. CDR3 sequence (DNA): TGCGCCAGCAGCCAAGATCGGGTCGGCCGTCCCGGCTACACCTTC.

This chain uses TRBV7-9 with TRBJ2-1; 11 bases are a match to TRBD2. The CDR3 runs to 16 residues. CDR1 SEHNR and CDR2 FQNEAQ come from the germline V gene (reference sequence). V was clipped by 3 bases and J by 8 bases; unmatched bases: 9. The CDR3 spells CASSFGLLAGAYEQFF. CDR3 DNA: TGTGCCAGCAGCTTCGGTCTACTAGCGGGGGCCTATGAGCAGTTCTTC.

The rearrangement joins TRBV5-6 to TRBJ2-6; possibly TRBD1 for D (6 bases). The V end lost 2 bases, the J end lost 2 bases, and 11 bases lay between the germline ends. The CDR3 loop spans 16 amino acids. Germline lookup yields CDR1 SGHDT and CDR2 YYEEEE. CDR3 bases: TGTGCCAGCAGCTTTACAGGGCAAGCTGGGGCCAACGTCCTGACTTTC. Encoded protein: CASSFTGQAGANVLTF. The variable domain in full, completed from reference TRBV5-6 and TRBJ2-6, reads DAGVTQSPTHLIKTRGQQVTLRCSPKSGHDTVSWYQQALGQGPQFIFQYYEEEERQRGNFPDRFSGHQFPNYSSELNVNALLLGDSALYLCASSFTGQAGANVLTFGAGSRLTVL.